These 30 T cell receptor beta chains share one sample of origin, sequenced in a study of CD8 T cells in ankylosing spondylitis. MiXCR, run by TCRdb on the 5' RACE reads, gives a single entry per CDR3 protein. Found here are under 85,000 distinct CDR3 sequences, roughly 5% of them singletons; the top ten hold 2.2%. The material sequenced was blood, either unsorted or a sorted T cell fraction (not recorded which). The receptors derive from a male donor with ankylosing spondylitis or in good health (not recorded which).

This clonotype appeared many times. The chain carries TRBV6-4 and TRBJ2-2, with 11 bases identical to TRBD2. Germline trimming cut 5 bases from V and 5 bases from J; bases unmatched to any gene: 10. Germline CDR1 reads MRHNA; CDR2 reads SNTAGT. The CDR3 has 17 residues. The CDR3 region is CASSLLAGVTRTGELFF. CDR3 DNA sequence: TGTGCCAGCAGTCTACTAGCGGGGGTTACCCGGACCGGGGAGCTGTTTTTT.

This clonotype was found many times. DNA for the CDR3: TGCAGTGCTAGAGATCAAAAGGGGGAGAGCACAGATACGCAGTATTTT. Amino acids: CSARDQKGESTDTQYF. The rearrangement links TRBV20-1 to TRBJ2-3, with a tentative D call TRBD1 (6 bases). CDR1 and CDR2 (germline): DFQATT, SNEGSKA (reference sequence). The CDR3 contains 16 residues. Trimming took off 0 bases at V and 0 bases at J, with 13 bases between the two ends.

This clonotype came up many times. The chain employs TRBV29-1 and TRBJ2-3; TRBD2 matches 7 bases. The V gene end was trimmed by 7 bases and the J gene end by 3 bases; junction bases not matched to a gene: 7. Germline CDR1 is SQVTM and CDR2 is ANQGSEA. The length of the CDR3 is 13 residues. CDR3 loop: CSGLMGGTDTQYF. CDR3 nucleotide sequence: TGCAGCGGCCTGATGGGGGGGACAGATACGCAGTATTTT.

This clonotype was seen repeatedly, ten times or more. V usage is TRBV21-1 and J usage is TRBJ1-5; the D call of TRBD1 is as the table states it, not checked on the DNA. TRBV21-1 is deemed a pseudogene. The CDR3 sequence is 17 residues long. The CDR3 here is CASSKSASTGWDQPQHF. The CDR3 DNA is TGTGCCAGCAGCAAATCCGCCTCGACAGGGTGGGATCAGCCCCAGCATTTT.

The table lists this clonotype with many counts. The chain recombines TRBV9 with TRBJ1-6; TRBD1 matches 7 bases. After removal of 3 bases from V and 9 bases from J, the junction contained 3 bases not matched to a gene. The germline V gene has CDR1 SGDLS and CDR2 YYNGEE. The CDR3 is 13 residues long. CDR3 loop: CASSGQGVSPLHF. CDR3 DNA: TGTGCCAGCAGCGGACAGGGTGTTTCACCCCTCCACTTT.

The chain joins TRBV7-9 to TRBJ2-7; D possibly corresponds to TRBD2 (6 bases). Trimming took off 5 bases at V and 1 base at J, with 6 bases between the two ends. From germline, CDR1 is SEHNR and CDR2 FQNEAQ (reference sequence). This CDR3 is built from 12 residues. The CDR3 spells CASSAGSYEQYF. The CDR3 DNA reads as TGTGCCAGCAGCGCGGGGTCCTACGAGCAGTACTTC.

In this sample, this clonotype turned up many times. The chain combines TRBV5-1 with TRBJ2-7; D is possibly TRBD2 (5 bases). V shed 0 bases and J shed 0 bases, with 7 bases lying between them. Germline assignment: CDR1 SGHRS and CDR2 YFSETQ. The CDR3 runs 14 residues. The CDR3 loop reads CASSLGGSSYEQYF. The DNA of the CDR3 is TGCGCCAGCAGCTTGGGAGGGAGCTCCTACGAGCAGTACTTC.

The chain links TRBV6-5 to TRBJ1-4, with TRBD1 as a possible D gene (6 bases). Between the trimmed V and J ends, which lost 4 bases and 8 bases, there was a span of 11 bases. Germline CDR1 is MNHEY and CDR2 is SVGAGI. The CDR3 loop spans 13 amino acids. The CDR3 loop reads CASSSQGREKLFF. In DNA form, the CDR3 reads TGTGCCAGCAGTTCACAGGGACGGGAAAAACTGTTTTTT.

The chain has TRBV11-2 and TRBJ2-2, with 7 bases identical to TRBD1. Unmatched junction bases numbered 7, after V lost 5 bases and J lost 4 bases. The germline V gene has CDR1 SGHAT and CDR2 FQNNGV. The CDR3 is 15 amino acids. The CDR3 nucleotides are TGTGCCAGCAGCCCTACCGGGACAGTCACCGGGGAGCTGTTTTTT. Amino acids: CASSPTGTVTGELFF.

The table lists this clonotype with many counts. The J gene is TRBJ1-1, the V gene TRBV7-8; D is ambiguous. Per germline, CDR1 SGHVS and CDR2 FQNEAQ. Deletions cut 5 bases from V and 4 bases from J, with 17 bases between. CDR3 length equals 15 residues. CDR3 sequence reads: CASSPNPPLPTEAFF. In nucleotides, the CDR3 is TGTGCCAGCAGCCCTAATCCGCCTCTCCCCACTGAAGCTTTCTTT.

This clonotype was recorded at least ten times. V and J are TRBV18 and TRBJ1-2, with D unclear. The CDR3 sequence is 13 residues long. Germline CDR1 and CDR2: KGHSH and LQKENI. Trimming took off 2 bases at V and 3 bases at J, with 7 bases between the two ends. The CDR3 spells CASSPSGDYGYTF. CDR3 nucleotides: TGTGCCAGCTCACCATCGGGCGACTATGGCTACACCTTC. Together with reference TRBV18 and TRBJ1-2, the CDR3 gives the full variable domain: NAGVMQNPRHLVRRRGQEARLRCSPMKGHSHVYWYRQLPEEGLKFMVYLQKENIIDESGMPKERFSAEFPKEGPSILRIQQVVRGDSAAYFCASSPSGDYGYTFGSGTRLTVV.

The chain combines TRBV6-1 with TRBJ2-5; the D gene is possibly TRBD1 (5 bases). Per germline, CDR1 MNHNS and CDR2 SASEGT. Trimming shortened V by 1 base and J by 5 bases, and 11 bases separated the two germline ends. The CDR3 has 14 amino acids. CDR3 sequence reads: CASSEVGRAETQYF. The CDR3 DNA reads as TGTGCCAGCAGTGAAGTAGGCAGGGCGGAGACCCAGTACTTC.

This clonotype was counted ten times or more. The rearrangement joins TRBV4-1 to TRBJ2-7, with a possible D match to TRBD2 (5 bases). V was trimmed by 3 bases and J by 4 bases, leaving 13 bases between them. The CDR3 is made up of 14 amino acids. Germline CDR1 and CDR2: MGHRA and YSYEKL. CDR3 loop: CASSHGRGEYEQYF. The DNA for the CDR3 is TGCGCCAGCAGCCACGGACGGGGAGAGTACGAGCAGTACTTC.

This clonotype came up many times. The V call is TRBV2, the J call TRBJ2-5, with a possible D match to TRBD1 (5 bases). CDR1 and CDR2 from the germline V gene are SNHLY and FYNNEI. This CDR3 comprises 15 residues. Trimming took 3 bases from V and 1 from J, leaving 12 bases between them. The CDR3 loop reads CASSELTALQETQYF. CDR3 bases: TGTGCCAGCAGTGAGTTGACAGCCCTCCAAGAGACCCAGTACTTC.

This clonotype was detected many times. The rearrangement joins TRBV20-1 to TRBJ1-2, with 8 bases fitting TRBD1. This CDR3 has 14 amino acids. The trim removed 5 bases at V and 0 bases at J, leaving 5 bases unmatched. Germline assignment: CDR1 DFQATT and CDR2 SNEGSKA (reference sequence). The CDR3 protein is CSAGQGIANYGYTF. The CDR3 DNA sequence: TGCAGTGCTGGACAGGGAATAGCTAACTATGGCTACACCTTC.

This clonotype occurred many times. V gene TRBV12-3 or TRBV12-4 combines with J gene TRBJ1-2; D gene unclear. V lost 6 bases, J lost 5 bases, and 16 bases lay in between. The length of the CDR3 is 14 residues. CDR3 coding DNA: TGTGCCAGCAGGAGGACTTCGTTCGGGTATGGCTACACCTTC. Its protein is CASRRTSFGYGYTF.

This clonotype was detected many times. V is TRBV15 and J is TRBJ2-2, with 10 bases matching TRBD1. The CDR3 runs 16 residues. V lost 1 base, J lost 7 bases, and 6 bases stayed unmatched. Germline assignment: CDR1 LNHNV and CDR2 YYDKDF (reference sequence). CDR3 nucleotide sequence: TGTGCCACCAGCAGAGTCGGGACAGGGGTTTTCGGGGAGCTGTTTTTT. Protein: CATSRVGTGVFGELFF.

This clonotype was seen many times. This chain uses TRBV7-8 with TRBJ1-1; perhaps TRBD1 as D (5 bases). Germline CDR1 and CDR2: SGHVS and FQNEAQ. There are 13 residues in the CDR3. Trimming shortened V by 6 bases and J by 0 bases, and 8 bases separated the two germline ends. The CDR3 reads CASRSQVNTEAFF. CDR3 sequence (DNA): TGTGCCAGCAGGTCACAGGTGAACACTGAAGCTTTCTTT.

This clonotype was recorded at least ten times. The V call is TRBV19, the J call TRBJ2-7; 12 bases agree with TRBD2. This CDR3 region has 15 residues. V lost 5 bases, J lost 4 bases, and 6 bases stayed unmatched. In germline, CDR1 is LNHDA, CDR2 SQIVND (reference sequence). DNA of the CDR3: TGTGCCAGTAGTCCAGGACTAGCGGGGAGTTACGAGCAGTACTTC. Translation: CASSPGLAGSYEQYF.

In its sample, this clonotype was seen many times. This rearrangement joins TRBV20-1 to TRBJ1-5; 8 bases map to TRBD1. The length of the CDR3 is 15 residues. The V segment lost 3 bases and the J segment 5 bases; nucleotides outside the gene matches: 9. CDR1 is DFQATT and CDR2 is SNEGSKA in the germline V gene (reference sequence). The CDR3 spells CSASGNQGAYQPQHF. CDR3 bases: TGCAGTGCTAGTGGGAATCAGGGGGCCTATCAGCCCCAGCATTTT.

The J gene is TRBJ2-3, the V gene TRBV11-2; a possible D gene is TRBD2 (7 bases). CDR3 size: 16 residues. Deletions cut 4 bases from V and 3 bases from J, with 17 bases between. CDR1 SGHAT and CDR2 FQNNGV come from the germline V gene. CDR3 nucleotides: TGTGCCAGCAGCTCCGAGGGGGGGAGGAAGACAGATACGCAGTATTTT. This codes for CASSSEGGRKTDTQYF.

This clonotype came up many times. The J gene is TRBJ2-3, the V gene TRBV5-1; 9 nucleotides align to TRBD2. V lost 1 base to trimming and J lost 3 bases; unmatched junction nucleotides: 3. The length of the CDR3 is 15 residues. Germline V gene data show CDR1 as SGHRS and CDR2 as YFSETQ. CDR3 in amino acids: CASSLNSGGTDTQYF. CDR3 sequence (DNA): TGCGCCAGCAGCTTGAATAGCGGGGGAACAGATACGCAGTATTTT.

This clonotype showed up many times. This chain joins TRBV2 and TRBJ2-7, with 8 bases matching TRBD1. The CDR3 runs 16 residues. With V trimmed by 6 bases and J by 0 bases, 10 bases remained unmatched. Germline values: CDR1 SNHLY, CDR2 FYNNEI. In DNA form, the CDR3 reads TGTGCCAGCAGAGACCAGGGGGCTTCTATCTCCTACGAGCAGTACTTC. This gives the protein CASRDQGASISYEQYF.

Many counts were recorded for this clonotype. The chain links TRBV6-1 to TRBJ1-6, with D perhaps TRBD1 (5 bases). Germline V gives CDR1 MNHNS, CDR2 SASEGT. Trimming stripped 7 bases from V and 9 bases from J, with 16 bases between. The CDR3 is made up of 14 amino acids. This chain's CDR3 is CASNTEVGVSPLHF. CDR3 sequence (DNA): TGTGCCAGCAACACAGAAGTAGGGGTTTCACCCCTCCACTTT.

Ten or more counts support this clonotype. This chain joins TRBV5-1 and TRBJ1-2, with unresolved D. The germline V and J ends were trimmed by 0 bases and 2 bases, with 11 bases remaining between them. The CDR3 runs to 15 residues. CDR1 SGHRS and CDR2 YFSETQ come from the germline V gene. CDR3 amino acids: CASSLGLSQNYGYTF. The CDR3 nucleotides are TGCGCCAGCAGCTTGGGACTAAGTCAGAACTATGGCTACACCTTC.

The table lists this clonotype with many counts. This chain links TRBV30 with TRBJ2-3; TRBD2 aligns across 8 bases. CDR1 is GTSNPN and CDR2 is SVGIG in the germline V gene (reference sequence). The CDR3 consists of 14 residues. Germline trimming cut 4 bases from V and 6 bases from J; bases unmatched to any gene: 9. The CDR3 sequence is CAWIPAGGLDTQYF. The CDR3 DNA is TGTGCCTGGATCCCGGCGGGGGGCCTTGATACGCAGTATTTT.

This clonotype has ten or more counts. V gene TRBV20-1 combines with J gene TRBJ1-2; D might be TRBD1 (5 bases). Germline lookup yields CDR1 DFQATT and CDR2 SNEGSKA (reference sequence). V was shortened by 6 bases and J by 5 bases, with 10 bases between the two germline ends. The CDR3 covers 11 residues. This CDR3 reads CSAPRQYGYTF. The CDR3 DNA follows: TGCAGTGCCCCTCGACAGTATGGCTACACCTTC.

This clonotype appeared many times. The V and J genes are TRBV6-2 or TRBV6-3 and TRBJ2-2, with a possible D match to TRBD1 (6 bases). This CDR3 is built from 14 residues. Germline CDR1 reads MNHEY; CDR2 reads SVGEGT. V was shortened by 5 bases and J by 5 bases, with 12 bases between the two germline ends. This chain's CDR3 is CASSTRQETGELFF. CDR3 nucleotides: TGTGCCAGCAGTACCCGACAGGAAACCGGGGAGCTGTTTTTT.

This clonotype showed up many times. This chain joins TRBV29-1 and TRBJ1-1; tentatively, D is TRBD1 (6 bases). V was pared by 7 bases and J by 5 bases, with 17 bases between. This CDR3 is built from 13 residues. Germline-derived CDR1 and CDR2 are SQVTM and ANQGSEA. The CDR3 sequence is CSAPLQGRTEAFF. The CDR3 DNA is TGCAGCGCCCCGTTACAGGGACGAACTGAAGCTTTCTTT.

Worth noting for this clonotype: Its ends do not fully match the called genes, so a read error is possible. V is TRBV5-1 and J is TRBJ2-1; D might be TRBD1 (5 bases). Germline V gene data show CDR1 as SGHRS and CDR2 as YFSETQ. CDR3 length: 13 residues. DNA for the CDR3: TGCGCCAGTAGCTCTAACATGGACAATGAGCAGTCCTTC. This codes for CASSSNMDNEQSF.